This TCR beta chain was retrieved from a study of T cells after yellow fever vaccination (dated by TCRdb to about 2019). Turning to the overall study: The SMART-Seq v4 Ultra Low Input RNA kit was used to prepare libraries from fractions with low cell numbers. Two healthy male donors made up the cohort, one aged 18 to 30 years and the other aged 30 to 39 years. To follow T-cell clones before and after both primary and booster YFV17D yellow fever vaccination, bulk TCR alpha and beta repertoires underwent longitudinal sequencing. Blood samples were taken at several timepoints before and after primary and secondary immunization, and bulk PBMC replicates and cell subsets were isolated.

Of note for this clonotype: This clone's antigen is unknown. Nothing much larger sits one base from this clone, and base qualities are not available.

The CDR3 goes from the cysteine to the phenylalanine over 17 residues. The CDR3 DNA has 51 bases and is translated from base 1. V lost 3 bases and J lost 0 bases; the stretch between them is 12 bases long. Sequences MGHDK (CDR1) and SYGVNS (CDR2) are obtained from the germline V gene. The research as a whole found: After the booster, most of the clones that had expanded following primary vaccination were detected again (roughly 97% of CD4 and roughly 88% of CD8), which suggests that memory was broadly maintained. The study included only a couple of donors, which limits how far the findings can be generalized. A small share of clonotypes was detected in both CD4 and CD8 compartments, with the overlap likely arising from convergent recombination. Computational filtering was required because FACS-sorted repertoires could contain abundant contaminating clonotypes from the bulk population. The secondary T-cell response was found to be weaker but faster than the primary response, with a peak reached on day 5 rather than on day 15.

These reads were obtained on an Illumina NovaSeq 6000. TCR cDNA was made using 5'RACE template switching, a step that added a universal primer site and unique molecular identifiers. Priming of cDNA synthesis was performed from both the TCR alpha and TCR beta constant segments. Two PCR steps were used to amplify libraries, with sample barcodes and sequencing adapters being added in the second step. Sequencing of libraries was performed on Illumina HiSeq 2500 (2x100 bp) or NovaSeq (2x150 bp). The study's processing was this. MIGEC was used to demultiplex reads and collapse the reads into UMI consensus sequences, and MiXCR was used for V(D)J alignment. Vaccine-responding clonotypes were defined with edgeR using replicate PBMC samples, requiring FDR below 0.01 and a log2 fold change above 5 up to day 15. Each bulk clonotype was labeled CD4 or CD8 based on which sequenced repertoire, CD4 or CD8, contained the clonotype at higher abundance. Starting from the raw public reads, TCRdb applied fastp trimming at Q25, assembled clones with MiXCR and retained in-frame beta chains. Duplicate CDR3 protein sequences are folded into a single record with the most common DNA and genes. These V and J calls derive from TCRdb rather than the authors' analysis. The sample yields under 400,000 distinct CDR3 sequences; 9.5% to 15% were counted once. Clones ranked in the top ten supply about 3% of the sample.

Sample treatment or condition, as interpreted from the label and publication: live attenuated yellow fever vaccine strain. PBMCs were isolated from peripheral blood using a standard Ficoll-Paque protocol. Dynabeads CD4 and CD8 positive selection kits were used to isolate the CD4 and CD8 T-cell fractions. RNA was extracted with TriZol from bulk PBMCs, CD4 and CD8 fractions, and dextramer-positive and dextramer-negative fractions. The V gene is TRBV25-1 and the J gene is TRBJ2-6; the D gene is perhaps TRBD2, from 5 matching bases. The sequences come from CD4+ T cells sorted from PBMCs, collected 15 days after the yellow fever booster vaccination. This TCR derives from a man in his late teens or twenties who received the YFV17D yellow fever vaccine. CDR3 protein: CASSEPPSRSGANVLTF. The sequenced DNA: TGTGCCAGCAGTGAGCCTCCTAGCCGCTCTGGGGCCAACGTCCTGACTTTC. Extended through the reference TRBV25-1 and TRBJ2-6 proteins, this CDR3 yields the full variable domain: EADIYQTPRYLVIGTGKKITLECSQTMGHDKMYWYQQDPGMELHLIHYSYGVNSTEKGDLSSESTVSRIRTEHFPLTLESARPSHTSQYLCASSEPPSRSGANVLTFGAGSRLTVL.